The rows below give T cell receptor beta chains drawn from one sample of a study of blood T cell repertoires in COVID-19. The assay was immunoSEQ multiplex PCR, and TCRdb's table has in-frame clones only and misses some. The sample includes about 140,000 clones, roughly 80% of them seen just once. The sample taken for sequencing was peripheral blood. The source of these receptors is a woman between 55 and 75 years old with acute or convalescent COVID-19. Both conserved end residues are part of each CDR3. The D gene is left open where the match is weak. Expanded clones are given a class, and other clones once, few, many or no size at all.

d_call j_call v_call clone_size cdr3_aa cdr3_nt
. TRBJ1-2 TRBV28 . CASSASRDRAF TGTGCCAGCTCCGCGTCCAGGGATAGAGCCTTC
. TRBJ1-2 TRBV9 . CASSDEQGRGGYTF TGTGCCAGCAGCGACGAACAGGGACGTGGTGGCTACACCTTC
. TRBJ2-7 TRBV14 once CASSRRSPRTGDEQYF TGTGCCAGCAGCCGGAGGTCGCCTCGGACTGGAGACGAGCAGTACTTC
. TRBJ2-2 TRBV2 . CASRLAGELFF TGTGCCAGCAGGCTAGCTGGGGAGCTGTTTTTT
. TRBJ2-1 TRBV24-1 . CATSDFGEQFF TGTGCCACCAGTGATTTCGGGGAGCAGTTCTTC
. TRBJ1-4 TRBV5-4 . CASSLIGDNEKLFF TGTGCCAGCAGCTTAATAGGGGATAATGAAAAACTGTTTTTT
. TRBJ1-2 TRBV28 . CASSPQQISDYGYTF TGTGCCAGCAGTCCCCAACAGATCTCGGACTATGGCTACACCTTC
. TRBJ2-1 TRBV24-1 . CATGEGGPGEQFF TGTGCCACCGGAGAGGGGGGGCCAGGTGAGCAGTTCTTC
. TRBJ1-1 TRBV28 . CASSIFGYTEAFF TGTGCCAGCAGCATCTTCGGTTACACTGAAGCTTTCTTT
. TRBJ1-5 TRBV27 . CASSLRGTELGQPQHF TGTGCCAGCAGTTTGCGGGGGACGGAGCTTGGGCAGCCCCAGCATTTT
. TRBJ2-5 TRBV30 . CAWSPGTTQETQYF TGTGCCTGGTCCCCTGGGACAACCCAAGAGACCCAGTACTTC
. TRBJ2-1 TRBV6-2/TRBV6-3 . CASSPRLVTEQFF TGTGCCAGCAGCCCCCGACTAGTTACTGAGCAGTTCTTC
TRBD1 TRBJ2-1 TRBV15 . CATSRQGSYNEQFF TGTGCCACCAGCCGACAGGGCTCCTACAATGAGCAGTTCTTC
TRBD2 TRBJ2-7 TRBV10-2 . CASSEGLAYEQYF TGCGCCAGCAGTGAGGGACTAGCTTACGAGCAGTACTTC
TRBD2 TRBJ2-5 TRBV14 . CASSKFTRLAGELGVFGETQYF TGTGCCAGCAGCAAATTTACCAGACTAGCGGGAGAGTTGGGGGTATTCGGAGAGACCCAGTACTTC
TRBD1 TRBJ1-2 TRBV7-8 . CASSLSALDRAGYTF TGTGCCAGCAGCTTATCGGCTCTCGACAGGGCTGGCTACACCTTC
. TRBJ1-3 TRBV7-6 few CASSHYGGSSGNTIYF TGTGCCAGCAGCCACTACGGAGGCAGTTCTGGAAACACCATATATTTT
. TRBJ1-3 TRBV15 few CATSRDPGVSGNTIYF TGTGCCACCAGCAGAGACCCAGGGGTATCTGGAAACACCATATATTTT
TRBD1 TRBJ1-4 TRBV5-4 . CASSMDRGREKLFF TGTGCCAGCAGCATGGACAGGGGCAGGGAAAAACTGTTTTTT
. TRBJ2-7 TRBV6-5 . CASSYSRSYEQYF TGTGCCAGCAGTTACTCTCGCTCCTACGAGCAGTACTTC
. TRBJ1-2 TRBV10-1 . CASSEGGVKGYTF TGCGCCAGCAGTGAGGGAGGGGTTAAGGGCTACACCTTC
TRBD1 TRBJ2-1 TRBV7-2 once CASSLTGTATFGEQFF TGTGCCAGCAGCTTAACCGGGACAGCTACTTTTGGTGAGCAGTTCTTC